The 20 T cell receptor beta chains given below trace back to one sample, sequenced in a study of blood T cell repertoires in COVID-19. The repertoire was sequenced with immunoSEQ multiplex PCR; TCRdb's copy has only in-frame clones and lacks some. The data contain 250,000 or so clones, around nine tenths of them singletons. Sequences were obtained from peripheral blood. All receptors come from a woman between 65 and 79 years old with active or convalescent COVID-19.

The rearrangement joins TRBV19 to TRBJ2-7, with D possibly TRBD1 on 6 matching bases. CDR3 length equals 17 residues. Looked up from germline, CDR1 is LNHDA and CDR2 is SQIVND (reference sequence). V gave up 5 bases and J gave up 2 bases, with 22 bases separating them. CDR3 DNA: TGTGCCAGTAGTCCCCGGGGCAGGGGAAAAGAAGCCTACGAGCAGTACTTC. Translation gives CASSPRGRGKEAYEQYF.

The chain's CDR3 is CASSDRPGYGYTF. For the CDR3, the DNA is TGTGCCAGTAGCGACAGGCCGGGATATGGCTACACCTTC. The V call is TRBV19, the J call TRBJ1-2; a possible D gene is TRBD1 (6 bases). Per the germline V gene, CDR1 is LNHDA and CDR2 is SQIVND (reference sequence). V lost 6 bases and J lost 5, with 13 bases in between. The CDR3 consists of 13 residues. Based on the CDR3 plus reference TRBV19 and TRBJ1-2, the full variable domain is DGGITQSPKYLFRKEGQNVTLSCEQNLNHDAMYWYRQDPGQGLRLIYYSQIVNDFQKGDIAEGYSVSREKKESFPLTVTSAQKNPTAFYLCASSDRPGYGYTFGSGTRLTVV.

This clone was seen only once. The rearrangement joins TRBV5-1 to TRBJ2-7; possibly TRBD1 for D (6 bases). The CDR3 is made up of 15 amino acids. The germline V gene has CDR1 SGHRS and CDR2 YFSETQ. The V and J ends lost 4 bases and 6 bases respectively, with 20 bases between them. The DNA of the CDR3 is TGCGCCAGCAGCGCATCTACAGGGAGCCGAGGCGAGCAGTACTTC. It specifies CASSASTGSRGEQYF.

The chain carries TRBV18 and TRBJ2-7; D may be TRBD2 (5 bases). Trimming shortened V by 6 bases and J by 3 bases, and 15 bases separated the two germline ends. CDR3 length: 14 residues. CDR1 and CDR2 from the germline V gene are KGHSH and LQKENI. The CDR3 is CASSAQRVYYEQYF. The CDR3 nucleotides read TGTGCCAGCTCGGCCCAGAGGGTTTACTACGAGCAGTACTTC.

CDR3: CASSSSGGLGETQYF. CDR3 sequence (DNA): TGTGCCAGCAGCTCTAGCGGGGGGCTAGGAGAGACCCAGTACTTC. The chain uses TRBV7-3 and TRBJ2-5; 11 bases agree with TRBD2. CDR1 and CDR2 from the germline V gene are SGHTA and FQGTGA. This CDR3 region has 15 residues. The J segment lost 4 bases and the V segment lost 4 bases, leaving 5 bases of the junction unmatched.

The chain carries TRBV10-2 and TRBJ2-3; 10 bases are a match to TRBD1. The CDR3 has 20 amino acids. Germline CDR1 WSHSY, CDR2 SAAADI. The J segment lost 0 bases and the V segment lost 3 bases, leaving 15 bases of the junction unmatched. CDR3: CASSEDGGQGNLLSTDTQYF. The CDR3 region has the DNA TGCGCCAGCAGTGAAGATGGGGGACAGGGGAACCTCCTAAGCACAGATACGCAGTATTTT.

V usage is TRBV9 and J usage is TRBJ1-2, with TRBD1 matching over 11 bases. The CDR3 is 15 amino acids. Germline V gene lookup returns CDR1 SGDLS and CDR2 YYNGEE. V gave up 0 bases and J gave up 6 bases; unmatched junction bases: 4. The DNA for the CDR3 is TGTGCCAGCAGCGTAGATCGGGGACAGGGGGATGGCTACACCTTC. Translated, it gives CASSVDRGQGDGYTF.

The chain combines TRBV15 with TRBJ2-7, with D perhaps matching TRBD2 (6 bases). The CDR3 length is 14 residues. Germline V CDR1 and CDR2: LNHNV, YYDKDF (reference sequence). V was clipped by 0 bases and J by 3 bases, with 9 bases between them. The CDR3 coding sequence is TGTGCCACCAGCAGAGAGGGGGGATTCTACGAGCAGTACTTC. Translating it yields CATSREGGFYEQYF.

The chain has TRBV11-2 and TRBJ1-3, with D possibly being TRBD1 (6 bases). The germline V gene encodes CDR1 SGHAT and CDR2 FQNNGV. The V gene lost 2 bases and the J gene lost 2 bases, with 7 bases spanning the gap. The CDR3 covers 14 residues. The CDR3, as DNA: TGTGCCAGCAGCTTAAACAGGGCTGGAAACACCATATATTTT. Amino acids: CASSLNRAGNTIYF.

The CDR3 bases are TGTGCCAGTAGTATAGGTATTAGCAATCAGCCCCAGCATTTT. Its protein is CASSIGISNQPQHF. This chain links TRBV19 with TRBJ1-5; unclear D gene. Trimming took 1 base from V and 0 from J, leaving 4 bases between them. The germline CDR1 and CDR2 sequences are LNHDA and SQIVND (reference sequence). The CDR3 totals 14 residues. Using reference TRBV19 and TRBJ1-5 for the parts outside the CDR3, the full variable domain is DGGITQSPKYLFRKEGQNVTLSCEQNLNHDAMYWYRQDPGQGLRLIYYSQIVNDFQKGDIAEGYSVSREKKESFPLTVTSAQKNPTAFYLCASSIGISNQPQHFGDGTRLSIL.

The genes are TRBV6-1 and TRBJ2-1; D possibly corresponds to TRBD1 (6 bases). Germline loops: CDR1 MNHNS, CDR2 SASEGT. This CDR3 spans 15 amino acids. V was shortened by 2 bases and J by 8 bases, with 16 bases between the two germline ends. The CDR3, as DNA: TGTGCCAGCAGTGAATTGGGGACAAATTTCGATGAGCAGTTCTTC. The encoded protein is CASSELGTNFDEQFF.

The J gene is TRBJ1-2, the V gene TRBV9, with 8 bases identical to TRBD1. The CDR3 is 14 amino acids. V gave up 1 base and J gave up 2 bases; unmatched junction bases: 1. Germline-derived CDR1 and CDR2 are SGDLS and YYNGEE. CDR3 sequence reads: CASSVNRGNYGYTF. CDR3 in DNA: TGTGCCAGCAGCGTAAACAGGGGGAACTATGGCTACACCTTC.

The chain employs TRBV5-6 and TRBJ1-2; D gene ambiguous. Germline loops: CDR1 SGHDT, CDR2 YYEEEE. The CDR3 covers 11 residues. The V end lost 1 base, the J end lost 6 bases, and 4 bases lay between the germline ends. CDR3 coding DNA: TGTGCCAGCAGCTTGCAAAATGGCTACACCTTC. This sequence encodes CASSLQNGYTF.

The gene calls are TRBV6-5 and TRBJ1-1; D ambiguous. The CDR3 has 13 amino acids. V was shortened by 3 bases and J by 6 bases, with 11 bases between the two germline ends. Germline CDR1 is MNHEY and CDR2 is SVGAGI. The CDR3 DNA sequence: TGTGCCAGCAGTTATGGCAGTAGCGCTGAAGCTTTCTTT. The encoded protein is CASSYGSSAEAFF.

The rearrangement uses TRBV5-1 and TRBJ2-7; TRBD2 might be the D (6 bases). This CDR3 is 15 amino acids long. V was clipped by 0 bases and J by 2 bases, with 12 bases between them. Germline loops: CDR1 SGHRS, CDR2 YFSETQ. CDR3: CASSLAGGATYEQYF. CDR3 sequence (DNA): TGCGCCAGCAGCTTGGCCGGCGGGGCCACCTACGAGCAGTACTTC.

This clone was counted between two and nine times. This chain connects TRBV5-6 to TRBJ2-3; D not certain. This CDR3 is built from 18 residues. Germline V gene sequence: CDR1 SGHDT, CDR2 YYEEEE. V was trimmed by 4 bases and J by 2 bases, leaving 23 bases between them. CDR3 sequence (DNA): TGTGCCAGCAGCGACACATCGAGTCCGAAGGCCTTCACAGATACGCAGTATTTT. Its protein is CASSDTSSPKAFTDTQYF.

This chain uses TRBV18 with TRBJ1-2; 10 bases align to TRBD1. CDR1 is KGHSH, CDR2 LQKENI, per germline. Trimming took 3 bases from V and 3 from J; bases not matched to a gene: 4. This CDR3 has 15 residues. Here the CDR3 reads CASSPTGGAYYGYTF. Here the CDR3 DNA reads TGTGCCAGCTCACCGACAGGGGGCGCCTACTATGGCTACACCTTC.

The chain uses TRBV19 and TRBJ2-3; tentative D call: TRBD2 (5 bases). This CDR3 region has 13 residues. Germline V gives CDR1 LNHDA, CDR2 SQIVND (reference sequence). Trimming pared 5 bases from V and 2 bases from J, leaving 8 bases between. The CDR3 DNA follows: TGTGCCAGTAGTCCGGGGAACACAGATACGCAGTATTTT. Its protein is CASSPGNTDTQYF.

This sequence joins TRBV2 and TRBJ1-5, with 8 bases aligning to TRBD1. This CDR3 spans 14 amino acids. Germline assignment: CDR1 SNHLY and CDR2 FYNNEI. V was clipped by 6 bases and J by 6 bases; unmatched bases: 7. CDR3 in DNA: TGTGCCAGCAGAGGACAGGGCCCGAGTCAGCCCCAGCATTTT. It is translated as CASRGQGPSQPQHF.

This clone appeared a single time. V and J are TRBV5-6 and TRBJ1-2, with TRBD1 matching over 7 bases. The CDR3 loop spans 14 amino acids. Germline V CDR1 and CDR2: SGHDT, YYEEEE. V was clipped by 4 bases and J by 7 bases; unmatched bases: 10. CDR3 loop: CASSGDSGSSGYTF. Here the CDR3 DNA reads TGTGCCAGCAGCGGGGACAGTGGCTCTTCTGGCTACACCTTC.